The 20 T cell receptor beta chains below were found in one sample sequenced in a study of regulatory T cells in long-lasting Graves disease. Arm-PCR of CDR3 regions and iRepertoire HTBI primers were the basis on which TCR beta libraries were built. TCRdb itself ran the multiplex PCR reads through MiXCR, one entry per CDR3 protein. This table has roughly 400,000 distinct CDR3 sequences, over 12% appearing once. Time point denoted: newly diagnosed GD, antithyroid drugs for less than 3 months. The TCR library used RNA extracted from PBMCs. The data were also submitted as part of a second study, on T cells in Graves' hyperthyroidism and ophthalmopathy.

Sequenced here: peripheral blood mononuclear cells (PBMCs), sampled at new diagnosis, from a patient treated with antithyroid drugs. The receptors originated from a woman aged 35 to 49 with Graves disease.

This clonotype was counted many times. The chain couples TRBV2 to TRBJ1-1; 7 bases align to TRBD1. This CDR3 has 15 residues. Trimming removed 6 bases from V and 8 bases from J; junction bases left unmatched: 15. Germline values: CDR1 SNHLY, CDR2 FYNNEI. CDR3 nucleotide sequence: TGTGCCAGCAGCGGGGGCGGACAGGACGAGATCGAAGCTTTCTTT. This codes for CASSGGGQDEIEAFF. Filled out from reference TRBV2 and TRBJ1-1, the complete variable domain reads EPEVTQTPSHQVTQMGQEVILRCVPISNHLYFYWYRQILGQKVEFLVSFYNNEISEKSEIFDDQFSVERPDGSNFTLKIRSTKLEDSAMYFCASSGGGQDEIEAFFGQGTRLTVV.

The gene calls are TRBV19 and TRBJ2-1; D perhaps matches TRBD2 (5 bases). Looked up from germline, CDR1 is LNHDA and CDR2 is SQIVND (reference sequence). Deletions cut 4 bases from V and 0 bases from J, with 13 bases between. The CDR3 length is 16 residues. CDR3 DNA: TGTGCCAGTAGTAAAACTAGAAGGAGCTCCTACAATGAGCAGTTCTTC. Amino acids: CASSKTRRSSYNEQFF.

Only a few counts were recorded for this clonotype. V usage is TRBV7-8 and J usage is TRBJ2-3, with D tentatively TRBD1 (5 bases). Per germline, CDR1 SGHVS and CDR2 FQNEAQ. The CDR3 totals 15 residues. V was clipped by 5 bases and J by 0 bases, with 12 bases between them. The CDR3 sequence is CASSPHRLSTDTQYF. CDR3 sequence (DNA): TGTGCCAGCAGCCCCCACAGGCTTAGCACAGATACGCAGTATTTT.

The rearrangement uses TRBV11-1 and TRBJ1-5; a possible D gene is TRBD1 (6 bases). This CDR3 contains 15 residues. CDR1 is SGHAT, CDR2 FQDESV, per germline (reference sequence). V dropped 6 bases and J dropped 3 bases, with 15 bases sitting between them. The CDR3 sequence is CASSEDTGYNQPQHF. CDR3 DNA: TGTGCCAGCAGTGAAGATACAGGGTACAATCAGCCCCAGCATTTT.

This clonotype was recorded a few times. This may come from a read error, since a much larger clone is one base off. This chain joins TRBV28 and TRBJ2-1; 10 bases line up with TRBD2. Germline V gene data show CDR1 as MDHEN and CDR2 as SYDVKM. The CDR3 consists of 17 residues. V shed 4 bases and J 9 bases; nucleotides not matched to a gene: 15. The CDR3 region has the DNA TGTGCCAGCAGTTCCCCCGAGGGAGCGGGAGGGAGGAGTGAGCAGTTCTTC. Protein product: CASSSPEGAGGRSEQFF. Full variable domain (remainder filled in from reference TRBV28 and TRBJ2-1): DVKVTQSSRYLVKRTGEKVFLECVQDMDHENMFWYRQDPGLGLRLIYFSYDVKMKEKGDIPEGYSVSREKKERFSLILESASTNQTSMYLCASSSPEGAGGRSEQFFGPGTRLTVL.

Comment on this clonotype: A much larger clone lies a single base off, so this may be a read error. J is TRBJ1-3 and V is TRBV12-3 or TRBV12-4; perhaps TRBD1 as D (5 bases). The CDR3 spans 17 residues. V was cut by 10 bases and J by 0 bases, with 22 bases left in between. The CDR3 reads CANSHPGKKSSGNTIYF. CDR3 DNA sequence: TGTGCCAACAGCCATCCAGGGAAAAAGAGCTCTGGAAACACCATATATTTT.

CDR3: CASSQDHRGGTDTQYF. The DNA of the CDR3 is TGTGCCAGCAGCCAAGATCACAGGGGAGGCACAGATACGCAGTATTTT. The rearrangement uses TRBV14 and TRBJ2-3, with 7 bases that match TRBD1. Germline-derived CDR1 and CDR2 are SGHDN and FVKESK. CDR3 length: 16 amino acids. Trimming cost V 0 bases and J 1 base; bases outside gene matches: 4. The variable domain in full, completed from reference TRBV14 and TRBJ2-3, reads EAGVTQFPSHSVIEKGQTVTLRCDPISGHDNLYWYRRVMGKEIKFLLHFVKESKQDESGMPNNRFLAERTGGTYSTLKVQPAELEDSGVYFCASSQDHRGGTDTQYFGPGTRLTVL.

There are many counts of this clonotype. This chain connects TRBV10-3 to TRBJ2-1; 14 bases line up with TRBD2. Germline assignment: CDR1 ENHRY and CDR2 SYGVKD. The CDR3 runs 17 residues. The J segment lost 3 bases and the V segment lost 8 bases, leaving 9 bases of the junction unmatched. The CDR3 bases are TGTGCCATCCAAGGGACTAGCGGGAGATCTCGCTACAATGAGCAGTTCTTC. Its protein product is CAIQGTSGRSRYNEQFF.

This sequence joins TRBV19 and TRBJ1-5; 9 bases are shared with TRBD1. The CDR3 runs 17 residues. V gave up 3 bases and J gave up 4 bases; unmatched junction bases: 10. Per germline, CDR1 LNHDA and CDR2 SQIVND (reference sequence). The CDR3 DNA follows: TGTGCCAGTAGTATCCCCTGGGACAGGGTACAGAATCAGCCCCAGCATTTT. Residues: CASSIPWDRVQNQPQHF. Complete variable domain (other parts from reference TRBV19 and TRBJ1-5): DGGITQSPKYLFRKEGQNVTLSCEQNLNHDAMYWYRQDPGQGLRLIYYSQIVNDFQKGDIAEGYSVSREKKESFPLTVTSAQKNPTAFYLCASSIPWDRVQNQPQHFGDGTRLSIL.

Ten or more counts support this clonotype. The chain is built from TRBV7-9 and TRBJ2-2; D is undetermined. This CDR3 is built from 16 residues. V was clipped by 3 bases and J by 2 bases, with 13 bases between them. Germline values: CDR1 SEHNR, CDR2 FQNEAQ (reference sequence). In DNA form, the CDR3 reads TGTGCCAGCAGCTTTCCAGGAAACGCTAACACCGGGGAGCTGTTTTTT. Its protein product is CASSFPGNANTGELFF. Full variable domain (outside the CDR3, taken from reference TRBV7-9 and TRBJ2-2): DTGVSQNPRHKITKRGQNVTFRCDPISEHNRLYWYRQTLGQGPEFLTYFQNEAQLEKSRLLSDRFSAERPKGSFSTLEIQRTEQGDSAMYLCASSFPGNANTGELFFGEGSRLTVL.

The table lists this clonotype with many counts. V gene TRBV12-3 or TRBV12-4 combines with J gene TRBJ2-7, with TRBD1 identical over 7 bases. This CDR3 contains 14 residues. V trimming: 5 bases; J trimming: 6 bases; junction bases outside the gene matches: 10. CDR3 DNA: TGTGCCAGCAGTCGGACAGGAGCCTTACCCGAGCAGTACTTC. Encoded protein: CASSRTGALPEQYF.

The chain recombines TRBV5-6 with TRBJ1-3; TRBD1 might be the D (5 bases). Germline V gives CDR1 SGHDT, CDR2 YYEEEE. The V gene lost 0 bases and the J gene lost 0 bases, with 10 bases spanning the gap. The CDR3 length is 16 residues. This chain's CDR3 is CASSLARGVSGNTIYF. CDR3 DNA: TGTGCCAGCAGCTTGGCAAGGGGCGTCTCTGGAAACACCATATATTTT.

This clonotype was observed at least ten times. The CDR3 nucleotides are TGTGCCAGCTCACCTCCCTCAAGGGCGGCAGCTTTCTTT. Protein: CASSPPSRAAAFF. This chain connects TRBV18 to TRBJ1-1; no reliable D call. CDR3 length equals 13 residues. V was trimmed by 3 bases and J by 10 bases, leaving 15 bases between them. Per the germline V gene, CDR1 is KGHSH and CDR2 is LQKENI.

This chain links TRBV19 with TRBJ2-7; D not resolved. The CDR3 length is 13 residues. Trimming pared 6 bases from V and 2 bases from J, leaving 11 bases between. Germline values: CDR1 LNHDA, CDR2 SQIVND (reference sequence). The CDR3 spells CASRKVGAYEQYF. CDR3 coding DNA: TGTGCCAGTAGGAAGGTCGGCGCCTACGAGCAGTACTTC.

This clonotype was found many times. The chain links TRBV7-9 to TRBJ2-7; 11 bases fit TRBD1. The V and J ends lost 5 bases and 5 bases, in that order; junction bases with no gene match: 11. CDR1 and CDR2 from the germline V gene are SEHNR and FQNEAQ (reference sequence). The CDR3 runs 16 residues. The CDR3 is CASSNLKGTGGDEQYF. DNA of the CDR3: TGTGCCAGCAGCAACCTCAAAGGGACAGGGGGGGACGAGCAGTACTTC.

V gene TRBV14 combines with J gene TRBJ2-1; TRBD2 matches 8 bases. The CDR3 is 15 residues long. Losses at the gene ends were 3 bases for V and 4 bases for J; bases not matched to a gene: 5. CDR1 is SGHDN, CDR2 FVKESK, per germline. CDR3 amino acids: CASSQVAGKYNEQFF. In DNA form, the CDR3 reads TGTGCCAGCAGCCAGGTAGCGGGAAAATACAATGAGCAGTTCTTC. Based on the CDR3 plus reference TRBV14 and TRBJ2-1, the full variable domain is EAGVTQFPSHSVIEKGQTVTLRCDPISGHDNLYWYRRVMGKEIKFLLHFVKESKQDESGMPNNRFLAERTGGTYSTLKVQPAELEDSGVYFCASSQVAGKYNEQFFGPGTRLTVL.

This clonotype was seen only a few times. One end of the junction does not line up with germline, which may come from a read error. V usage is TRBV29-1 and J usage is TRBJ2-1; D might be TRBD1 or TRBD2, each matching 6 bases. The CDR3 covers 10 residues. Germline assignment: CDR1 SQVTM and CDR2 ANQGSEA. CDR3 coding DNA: TGCAGCGTTGATGGAGGGGACAACAACTTC. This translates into CSVDGGDNNF.

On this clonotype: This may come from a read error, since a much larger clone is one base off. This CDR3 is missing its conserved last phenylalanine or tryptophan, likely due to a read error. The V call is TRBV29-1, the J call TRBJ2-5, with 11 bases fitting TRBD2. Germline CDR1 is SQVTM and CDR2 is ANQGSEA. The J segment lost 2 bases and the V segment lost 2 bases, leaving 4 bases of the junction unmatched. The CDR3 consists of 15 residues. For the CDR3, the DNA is TGCAGCGTTGAACGTAGACTAGCGGGGCAAGAGACCCAGTACTCC. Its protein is CSVERRLAGQETQYS.

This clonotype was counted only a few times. CDR3 sequence (DNA): TGCAGCGCCACAGGGGCCACTGAAGCTTTCTTT. Amino acids: CSATGATEAFF. V usage is TRBV29-1 and J usage is TRBJ1-1; 7 bases map to TRBD1. The CDR3 sequence is 11 residues long. V gave up 7 bases and J gave up 4 bases; unmatched junction bases: 3. Per the germline V gene, CDR1 is SQVTM and CDR2 is ANQGSEA.

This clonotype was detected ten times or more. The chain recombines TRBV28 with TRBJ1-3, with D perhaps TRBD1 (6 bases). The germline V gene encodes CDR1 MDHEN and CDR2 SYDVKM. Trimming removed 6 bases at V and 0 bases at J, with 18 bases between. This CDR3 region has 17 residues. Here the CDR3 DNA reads TGTGCCAGCAGCCTGACAGGAACTTACTCCTCTGGAAACACCATATATTTT. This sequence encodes CASSLTGTYSSGNTIYF.